A selection of T cell receptor beta chains follows, all from one sample in a study of T cells in pancreatic ductal adenocarcinoma. The method was immunoSEQ multiplex PCR; TCRdb's version includes in-frame clones alone and lacks a portion of them. The sample lists roughly 100,000 clones; nearly 95% were seen once. Sequencing was done on a sample of PBMCs. These receptors all come from a human donor with pancreatic ductal adenocarcinoma. CDR3s include the opening cysteine and the closing phenylalanine or tryptophan. The order of the fields is J gene, clone size, D gene, V gene, CDR3 DNA, CDR3 protein. A D gene is named only where the DNA matches it firmly. Clone size is given for some rows only: seen once, a few or many times, or a class if the clone is expanded.

J gene: TRBJ2-7
clone size: -
D gene: TRBD2
V gene: TRBV19
CDR3 DNA: TGTGCCAGTAGTATAGCGGCGGGAGGGCGTTACGAGCAGTACTTC
CDR3 protein: CASSIAAGGRYEQYF

J gene: TRBJ1-5
clone size: -
D gene: -
V gene: TRBV19
CDR3 DNA: TGTGCCAGTAACAACAACAGGGATCAGCCCCAGCATTTT
CDR3 protein: CASNNNRDQPQHF

J gene: TRBJ2-5
clone size: -
D gene: TRBD2
V gene: TRBV11-3
CDR3 DNA: TGTGCCAGCAGCCCCGGGACTAGCCCTCCCTACGTGGAGACCCAGTACTTC
CDR3 protein: CASSPGTSPPYVETQYF

J gene: TRBJ2-7
clone size: -
D gene: -
V gene: TRBV5-4
CDR3 DNA: TGTGCCAGCAGCGTCAGGACAGCCTCCTACGAGCAGTACTTC
CDR3 protein: CASSVRTASYEQYF

J gene: TRBJ2-2
clone size: -
D gene: -
V gene: TRBV9
CDR3 DNA: TGTGCCAGCACCAGACAGGAGTATAACACCGGGGAGCTGTTTTTT
CDR3 protein: CASTRQEYNTGELFF

J gene: TRBJ2-5
clone size: -
D gene: TRBD1
V gene: TRBV5-6
CDR3 DNA: TGTGCCAGCAGCTACGACAGGGGGGGGACCCAGTACTTC
CDR3 protein: CASSYDRGGTQYF

J gene: TRBJ2-7
clone size: -
D gene: TRBD1
V gene: TRBV6-5
CDR3 DNA: TGTGCCAGCAAACTGGGACAGGTGACCTTGGAGCAGTACTTC
CDR3 protein: CASKLGQVTLEQYF

J gene: TRBJ2-1
clone size: -
D gene: TRBD2
V gene: TRBV11-2
CDR3 DNA: TGTGCCAGCAGCTTAGGGCGGGGGTCCACCTACAATGAGCAGTTCTTC
CDR3 protein: CASSLGRGSTYNEQFF

J gene: TRBJ2-3
clone size: -
D gene: -
V gene: TRBV6-6
CDR3 DNA: TGTGCCAGCAGTTACACAGTTGGCACAGATACGCAGTATTTT
CDR3 protein: CASSYTVGTDTQYF

J gene: TRBJ2-7
clone size: -
D gene: TRBD2
V gene: TRBV5-4
CDR3 DNA: TGTGCCAGCAGCTTGGGGGGGGGAGGACCCTCCTACGAGCAGTACTTC
CDR3 protein: CASSLGGGGPSYEQYF

J gene: TRBJ1-3
clone size: -
D gene: TRBD1
V gene: TRBV19
CDR3 DNA: TGTGCCAGTAGTACTCGGGACAGTACTGGAAACACCATATATTTT
CDR3 protein: CASSTRDSTGNTIYF

J gene: TRBJ2-3
clone size: -
D gene: -
V gene: TRBV7-9
CDR3 DNA: TGTGCCAGCAGCCCCCGGGTCTTGGCAGATACGCAGTATTTT
CDR3 protein: CASSPRVLADTQYF

J gene: TRBJ2-1
clone size: -
D gene: -
V gene: TRBV4-3
CDR3 DNA: TGCGCCAGCAGCCAAGACCAGACTATCTCCTACAATGAGCAGTTCTTC
CDR3 protein: CASSQDQTISYNEQFF

J gene: TRBJ1-1
clone size: once
D gene: -
V gene: TRBV6-6
CDR3 DNA: TGTGCCAGCAGTAAGGAGGGCCTGAACACTGAAGCTTTCTTT
CDR3 protein: CASSKEGLNTEAFF

J gene: TRBJ1-2
clone size: -
D gene: TRBD1
V gene: TRBV6-5
CDR3 DNA: TGTGCCAGCAGGGGTCCCGACAGGGGCTATGGCTACACCTTC
CDR3 protein: CASRGPDRGYGYTF

J gene: TRBJ1-2
clone size: once
D gene: -
V gene: TRBV30
CDR3 DNA: TGTGCCTGGAGCCGGGCAGGGGAAGGCTACACCTTC
CDR3 protein: CAWSRAGEGYTF

J gene: TRBJ1-2
clone size: -
D gene: -
V gene: TRBV27
CDR3 DNA: TGTGCCAGCAGTACCCACCACAGAGACGGCGGCTACACCTTC
CDR3 protein: CASSTHHRDGGYTF

J gene: TRBJ2-3
clone size: -
D gene: -
V gene: TRBV28
CDR3 DNA: TGTGCCAGCAGTTTGCCAGGTACAGATACGCAGTATTTT
CDR3 protein: CASSLPGTDTQYF

J gene: TRBJ2-7
clone size: -
D gene: -
V gene: TRBV15
CDR3 DNA: TGTGCCACCAGCATAGGAGGGGGCCAGTCTAACTACGAGCAGTACTTC
CDR3 protein: CATSIGGGQSNYEQYF

J gene: TRBJ2-2
clone size: once
D gene: TRBD1
V gene: TRBV5-1
CDR3 DNA: TGCGCCAGCAGGGGACAGGGAGGGACCGGGGAGCTGTTTTTT
CDR3 protein: CASRGQGGTGELFF

J gene: TRBJ2-5
clone size: -
D gene: TRBD1
V gene: TRBV5-5
CDR3 DNA: TGTGCCAGCAGCTTGAGGGGGACAGGGAGTGGAGAGACCCAGTACTTC
CDR3 protein: CASSLRGTGSGETQYF

J gene: TRBJ2-7
clone size: -
D gene: -
V gene: TRBV7-9
CDR3 DNA: TGTGCCAGCAGCTTTGGGTCAGGGGAAGAGCAGTACTTC
CDR3 protein: CASSFGSGEEQYF

J gene: TRBJ2-2
clone size: -
D gene: TRBD1
V gene: TRBV10-3
CDR3 DNA: TGTGCCAGTGCGGGACAGGGGGCCGGGGAGCTGTTTTTT
CDR3 protein: CASAGQGAGELFF

J gene: TRBJ2-5
clone size: -
D gene: -
V gene: TRBV6-1
CDR3 DNA: TGTGCCAGCAGTGAATATATACAAGAGACCCAGTACTTC
CDR3 protein: CASSEYIQETQYF

J gene: TRBJ2-7
clone size: -
D gene: -
V gene: TRBV2
CDR3 DNA: TGTGCCAGCATAGGTGGGAGTTACGAGCAGTACTTC
CDR3 protein: CASIGGSYEQYF

J gene: TRBJ1-3
clone size: -
D gene: -
V gene: TRBV2
CDR3 DNA: TGTGCCAGCTACGGTTACACCATATATTTT
CDR3 protein: CASYGYTIYF

J gene: TRBJ2-1
clone size: -
D gene: -
V gene: TRBV4-1
CDR3 DNA: TGCGCCAGCAGCCAAGGAACGGGAGACTACAATGAGCAGTTCTTC
CDR3 protein: CASSQGTGDYNEQFF

J gene: TRBJ2-6
clone size: -
D gene: -
V gene: TRBV27
CDR3 DNA: TGTGCCAGCAGTTTCGACACAGGGCCTGGGGCCAACGTCCTGACTTTC
CDR3 protein: CASSFDTGPGANVLTF

J gene: TRBJ2-2
clone size: -
D gene: -
V gene: TRBV28
CDR3 DNA: TGTGCCAGCAGTGGGGCAAGTGTAAATGGGGAGCTGTTTTTT
CDR3 protein: CASSGASVNGELFF

J gene: TRBJ2-1
clone size: -
D gene: TRBD2
V gene: TRBV6-5
CDR3 DNA: TGTGCCAGCAGTTTGAGGGGCGGGAGGGCCCACAATGAGCAGTTCTTC
CDR3 protein: CASSLRGGRAHNEQFF

J gene: TRBJ2-5
clone size: -
D gene: TRBD1
V gene: TRBV6-5
CDR3 DNA: TGTGCCAGCAGGGTCACAGGGGGAGTATTGGAGACCCAGTACTTC
CDR3 protein: CASRVTGGVLETQYF

J gene: TRBJ2-7
clone size: -
D gene: TRBD1
V gene: TRBV9
CDR3 DNA: TGTGCCAGCAGCCCTGGACAGGGCAATGTCTACGAGCAGTACTTC
CDR3 protein: CASSPGQGNVYEQYF

J gene: TRBJ2-7
clone size: -
D gene: -
V gene: TRBV30
CDR3 DNA: TGTGCCTGGAGTCTGCCAGGGAAGCCCTACGAGCAGTACTTC
CDR3 protein: CAWSLPGKPYEQYF

J gene: TRBJ2-7
clone size: -
D gene: -
V gene: TRBV4-1
CDR3 DNA: TGCGCCAGCAGCACGCAGGGGTTAGAGCAGTACTTC
CDR3 protein: CASSTQGLEQYF

J gene: TRBJ2-1
clone size: -
D gene: TRBD2
V gene: TRBV29-1
CDR3 DNA: TGCAGCGTTAATAGCGGGATAGGCTCCTACAATGAGCAGTTCTTC
CDR3 protein: CSVNSGIGSYNEQFF

J gene: TRBJ2-1
clone size: -
D gene: TRBD2
V gene: TRBV10-1
CDR3 DNA: TGCGCCAGCAGTGCAGCGGGAACCTACAATGAGCAGTTCTTC
CDR3 protein: CASSAAGTYNEQFF

J gene: TRBJ2-5
clone size: -
D gene: TRBD1
V gene: TRBV2
CDR3 DNA: TGTGCCAGACACAACGGATGGGACAGGGGACGAGGACTCCAAGAGACCCAGTACTTC
CDR3 protein: CARHNGWDRGRGLQETQYF

J gene: TRBJ2-2
clone size: -
D gene: -
V gene: TRBV4-3
CDR3 DNA: TGCGCCAGCAGAATATCAGCGAACACCGGGGAGCTGTTTTTT
CDR3 protein: CASRISANTGELFF

J gene: TRBJ2-1
clone size: few
D gene: TRBD2
V gene: TRBV10-1
CDR3 DNA: TGCGCCAGCAGTGAACAGCGGGAGGGAGTGCAGTTCTTC
CDR3 protein: CASSEQREGVQFF

J gene: TRBJ2-6
clone size: -
D gene: -
V gene: TRBV28
CDR3 DNA: TGTGCCAGCATCAGTGCCCACTCTGGGGCCAACGTCCTGACTTTC
CDR3 protein: CASISAHSGANVLTF

J gene: TRBJ1-2
clone size: once
D gene: TRBD1
V gene: TRBV5-1
CDR3 DNA: TGCGCCAGCAGCTTGGAATCCCCGGGACAGGGGAAGAAGGGAAACACCTTC
CDR3 protein: CASSLESPGQGKKGNTF

J gene: TRBJ2-1
clone size: -
D gene: -
V gene: TRBV11-2
CDR3 DNA: TGTGCCAGCAGCTTAGCGGAGGATGAGCAGTTCTTC
CDR3 protein: CASSLAEDEQFF

J gene: TRBJ2-5
clone size: -
D gene: -
V gene: TRBV28
CDR3 DNA: TGTGCCAGCAGGCACCTGGGCAGCCAAGAGACCCAGTACTTC
CDR3 protein: CASRHLGSQETQYF

J gene: TRBJ2-5
clone size: -
D gene: TRBD2
V gene: TRBV5-1
CDR3 DNA: TGCGCCAGCAGCTTGGGGGGGACTAGCTATAGTGAGACCCAGTACTTC
CDR3 protein: CASSLGGTSYSETQYF

J gene: TRBJ2-7
clone size: once
D gene: -
V gene: TRBV14
CDR3 DNA: TGTGCCAGCAGCCCCCGTCGACTAGAAGTTGCAACCTACGAGCAGTACTTC
CDR3 protein: CASSPRRLEVATYEQYF

J gene: TRBJ2-5
clone size: -
D gene: TRBD1
V gene: TRBV6-5
CDR3 DNA: TGTGCCAGCATACCTCGACAGGGGCAGATAGAGACCCAGTACTTC
CDR3 protein: CASIPRQGQIETQYF

J gene: TRBJ2-5
clone size: -
D gene: -
V gene: TRBV7-2
CDR3 DNA: TGTGCCAGCAGCCATTGGGGGGAGGTGGAGACCCAGTACTTC
CDR3 protein: CASSHWGEVETQYF

J gene: TRBJ2-7
clone size: -
D gene: -
V gene: TRBV12-5
CDR3 DNA: TGTGCTAGTGGTTTGGTCCTAACAGCTAAACCCTACGAGCAGTACTTC
CDR3 protein: CASGLVLTAKPYEQYF